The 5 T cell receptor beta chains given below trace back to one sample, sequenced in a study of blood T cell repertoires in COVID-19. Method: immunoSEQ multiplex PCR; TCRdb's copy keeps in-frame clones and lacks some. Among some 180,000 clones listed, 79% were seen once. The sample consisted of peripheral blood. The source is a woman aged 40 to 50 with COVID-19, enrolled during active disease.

CDR3 in DNA: TGTGCCAGCAGCCTAGGACAGGGGGCATACTACGAGCAGTACTTC. This translates into CASSLGQGAYYEQYF. The chain is built from TRBV11-2 and TRBJ2-7; 11 bases fit TRBD1. The CDR3 sequence is 15 residues long. In germline, CDR1 is SGHAT, CDR2 FQNNGV. Germline trimming cut 5 bases from V and 3 bases from J; bases unmatched to any gene: 6.

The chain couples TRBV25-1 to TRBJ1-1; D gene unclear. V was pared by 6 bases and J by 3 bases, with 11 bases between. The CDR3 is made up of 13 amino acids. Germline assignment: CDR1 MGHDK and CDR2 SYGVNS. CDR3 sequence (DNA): TGTGCCAGCAGACTGGGCGGGGACACTGAAGCTTTCTTT. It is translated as CASRLGGDTEAFF. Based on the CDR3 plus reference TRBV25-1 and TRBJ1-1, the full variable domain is EADIYQTPRYLVIGTGKKITLECSQTMGHDKMYWYQQDPGMELHLIHYSYGVNSTEKGDLSSESTVSRIRTEHFPLTLESARPSHTSQYLCASRLGGDTEAFFGQGTRLTVV.

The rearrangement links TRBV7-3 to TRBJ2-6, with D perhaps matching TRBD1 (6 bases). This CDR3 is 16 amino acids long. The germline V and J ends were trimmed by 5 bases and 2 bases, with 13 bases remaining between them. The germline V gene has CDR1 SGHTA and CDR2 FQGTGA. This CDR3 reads CASSQTGRAGANVLTF. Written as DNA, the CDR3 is TGTGCCAGCAGCCAGACAGGCCGGGCTGGGGCCAACGTCCTGACTTTC.

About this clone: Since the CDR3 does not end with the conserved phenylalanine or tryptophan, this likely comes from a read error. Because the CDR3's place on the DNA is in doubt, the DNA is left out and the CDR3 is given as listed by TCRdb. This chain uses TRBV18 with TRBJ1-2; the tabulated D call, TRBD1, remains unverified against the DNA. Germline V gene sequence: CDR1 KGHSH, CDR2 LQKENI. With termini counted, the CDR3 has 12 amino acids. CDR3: CASSPPSTAARL.

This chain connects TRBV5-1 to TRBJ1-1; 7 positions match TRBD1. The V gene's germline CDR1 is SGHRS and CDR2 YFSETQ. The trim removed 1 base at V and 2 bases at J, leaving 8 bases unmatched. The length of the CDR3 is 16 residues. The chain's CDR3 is CASSLMPGTVNTEAFF. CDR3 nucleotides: TGCGCCAGCAGCTTGATGCCGGGGACAGTTAACACTGAAGCTTTCTTT. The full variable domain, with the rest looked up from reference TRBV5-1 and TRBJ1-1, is KAGVTQTPRYLIKTRGQQVTLSCSPISGHRSVSWYQQTPGQGLQFLFEYFSETQRNKGNFPGRFSGRQFSNSRSEMNVSTLELGDSALYLCASSLMPGTVNTEAFFGQGTRLTVV.